This TCR beta chain was documented in a study of untreated major depressive disorder. The study's findings and limits: CD4+ T cells from depressed patients used TRBV05-01 (Vbeta 5.1) more often than controls. Each subject's top five TRBV05-01 clones were all private.

The CDR3 has 12 residues. The V end lost 3 bases, the J end lost 10 bases, and 7 bases lay between the germline ends. Germline-derived CDR1 and CDR2 are SNHLY and FYNNEI. This clone was detected a few times. Antigen: not known. Blood, approximately 27 ml, was drawn into EDTA tubes. Clones were read by immunoSEQ multiplex PCR, and TCRdb kept only the in-frame ones, dropping some. Found here are 20,000 to 25,000 clones, roughly 91% of them singletons; the top ten hold more than 0.45%. The sequence was obtained from a woman in her thirties or forties in good health. The J gene is TRBJ1-6, the V gene TRBV2; no reliable D call. Sequenced sample: CD4+ T cells from PBMCs. CDR3 DNA: TGTGCCAGCAGTGATCATAGGTCACCCCTCCACTTT. Its translation is CASSDHRSPLHF.